This TCR beta chain was recorded in a study of blood T cell repertoires in COVID-19. Unmatched junction bases numbered 5, after V lost 7 bases and J lost 7 bases. Germline V gene data show CDR1 as SGHAT and CDR2 as FQNNGV. CDR3 length equals 14 residues. In the original analysis: Amplification with reference gene primers provided the estimates of nucleated cell counts. The assay was immunoSEQ multiplex PCR, and TCRdb's table has in-frame clones only and misses some. V, J and clone size derive from that table, while D and trimming were established from the DNA sequence. The table includes hundreds of thousands of clones, around 80% detected once.

The receptor's source is a man in his forties or fifties with acute or convalescent COVID-19. Material: peripheral blood. The chain has TRBV11-2 and TRBJ2-1; the match to TRBD2 covers 12 bases. The CDR3 bases are TGTGCCAGCAACCGACTAGCGGGAGAAAATGAGCAGTTCTTC. Amino acid sequence: CASNRLAGENEQFF. The full variable domain, with the rest looked up from reference TRBV11-2 and TRBJ2-1, is EAGVAQSPRYKIIEKRQSVAFWCNPISGHATLYWYQQILGQGPKLLIQFQNNGVVDDSQLPKDRFSAERLKGVDSTLKIQPAKLEDSAVYLCASNRLAGENEQFFGPGTRLTVL.